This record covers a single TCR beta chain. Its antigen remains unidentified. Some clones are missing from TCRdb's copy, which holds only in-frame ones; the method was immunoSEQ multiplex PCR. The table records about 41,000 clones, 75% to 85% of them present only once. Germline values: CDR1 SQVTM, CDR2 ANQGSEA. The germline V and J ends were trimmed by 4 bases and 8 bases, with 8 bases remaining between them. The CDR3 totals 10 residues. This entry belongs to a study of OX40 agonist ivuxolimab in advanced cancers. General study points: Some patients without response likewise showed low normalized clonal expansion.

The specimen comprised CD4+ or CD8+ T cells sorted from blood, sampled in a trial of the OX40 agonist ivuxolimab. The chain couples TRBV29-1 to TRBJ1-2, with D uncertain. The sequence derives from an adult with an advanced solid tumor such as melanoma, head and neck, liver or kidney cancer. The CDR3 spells CSVGEGGYTF. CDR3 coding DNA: TGCAGCGTTGGGGAGGGAGGCTACACCTTC.